Each of the 30 T cell receptor beta chains below was sequenced from the same sample in a study of resident and recirculating memory T cells in vitiligo. This table comes from immunoSEQ multiplex PCR, and its TCRdb copy is limited to in-frame clones, with some not included. The profile covers 70,000 or so clones, with more than 85% appearing a single time and 4.9% taken by the ten largest. The specimen sequenced was blood. These receptors originate from a male donor with vitiligo.

Notes on this clone: This same CDR3 is encoded by further DNA sequences in the sample. This sequence joins TRBV6-1 and TRBJ1-4; tentatively, D is TRBD1 (5 bases). Trimming shortened V by 4 bases and J by 8 bases, and 17 bases separated the two germline ends. Germline CDR1 and CDR2: MNHNS and SASEGT. This CDR3 has 15 residues. As DNA, the CDR3 is TGTGCCAGCAGTGGATCAGGGACGGGGAGGGAAAAACTGTTTTTT. It specifies CASSGSGTGREKLFF.

The genes are TRBV10-3 and TRBJ1-2; a weak D match, TRBD1 (6 bases). This CDR3 is 13 amino acids long. In germline, CDR1 is ENHRY, CDR2 SYGVKD. V lost 6 bases and J lost 0, with 8 bases in between. CDR3 sequence reads: CAIRQGANYGYTF. The CDR3 DNA reads TGTGCCATCAGACAGGGAGCTAACTATGGCTACACCTTC.

This rearrangement joins TRBV6-1 to TRBJ2-7; 12 bases map to TRBD1. Germline V gives CDR1 MNHNS, CDR2 SASEGT. J lost 1 base, V lost 4 bases, and 5 bases had no gene match. The CDR3 extends over 16 amino acids. This chain's CDR3 is CASSGRGQGASYEQYF. As DNA, the CDR3 is TGTGCCAGCAGTGGCCGGGGACAGGGGGCTTCCTACGAGCAGTACTTC.

CDR3 nucleotide sequence: TGCGCCAGCAGCCAAGGGCTACTACAAGGGGGTGATACGCAGTATTTT. It translates to CASSQGLLQGGDTQYF. V gene TRBV4-1 combines with J gene TRBJ2-3; D is perhaps TRBD1 (6 bases). With 1 base removed from V and 6 bases from J, the gap between germline ends came to 17 bases. CDR1 and CDR2 from the germline V gene are MGHRA and YSYEKL. The CDR3 extends over 16 amino acids.

This clone was seen more than once but under ten times. In nucleotides, the CDR3 is TGTGCCAGCAGTAGGGACAGCCAAGGTTCACCCCTCCACTTT. Its translation is CASSRDSQGSPLHF. This sequence joins TRBV6-4 and TRBJ1-6; 7 bases are shared with TRBD1. The CDR3 loop spans 14 amino acids. V lost 5 bases to trimming and J lost 9 bases; unmatched junction nucleotides: 7. Germline V gives CDR1 MRHNA, CDR2 SNTAGT.

The chain uses TRBV7-2 and TRBJ2-1; 11 nucleotides line up with TRBD1. Trimming at V came to 5 bases and at J to 10 bases, leaving 7 bases not matched to a gene. CDR3 length equals 14 residues. The germline V gene encodes CDR1 SGHTA and CDR2 FQGNSA. This CDR3 is CASSRDRGSLEQFF. The CDR3 DNA sequence: TGTGCCAGCAGCCGGGACAGGGGGTCCCTCGAGCAGTTCTTC.

The gene calls are TRBV21-1 and TRBJ2-5; whether TRBD2, the table's D call, matches the DNA was not checked. TRBV21-1 is marked as a pseudogene. This CDR3 has 13 residues. CDR3 loop: CASSKGGEETQYF. The CDR3 bases are TGTGCCAGCAGCAAAGGGGGGGAAGAGACCCAGTACTTC.

This chain uses TRBV11-2 with TRBJ1-3, with 8 bases that match TRBD1. V lost 5 bases to trimming and J lost 4 bases; unmatched junction nucleotides: 16. This CDR3 is 18 amino acids long. Germline CDR1 reads SGHAT; CDR2 reads FQNNGV. Written as DNA, the CDR3 is TGTGCCAGCAGCCCCGGAGGTCCTTTCGGACAGGGAGGAAACACCATATATTTT. Its translation: CASSPGGPFGQGGNTIYF.

This chain connects TRBV6-5 to TRBJ1-2; 7 nucleotides match TRBD1. The CDR3 length is 14 residues. V lost 6 bases and J lost 5; bases outside the gene matches: 9. Germline V gene data show CDR1 as MNHEY and CDR2 as SVGAGI. As DNA, the CDR3 is TGTGCCAGCAGAGAGACAGGGTCGGGGTATGGCTACACCTTC. It encodes CASRETGSGYGYTF.

V is TRBV9 and J is TRBJ2-1, with 9 bases that match TRBD1. The CDR3 is made up of 14 amino acids. CDR1 is SGDLS and CDR2 is YYNGEE in the germline V gene. V trimming: 4 bases; J trimming: 7 bases; junction bases outside the gene matches: 6. The CDR3, as DNA: TGTGCCAGCAGCCCCCGGACAGGGGATAATGAGCAGTTCTTC. The encoded protein is CASSPRTGDNEQFF.

The chain recombines TRBV9 with TRBJ2-7; 7 bases align to TRBD1. The CDR3 consists of 12 residues. J was trimmed by 6 bases and V by 5 bases; bases with no gene match: 5. The germline V gene encodes CDR1 SGDLS and CDR2 YYNGEE. Here the CDR3 reads CASSNRGGEQYF. The CDR3 region has the DNA TGTGCCAGCAGTAACAGGGGCGGCGAGCAGTACTTC.

The table lists this clone with a count of one. The CDR3 nucleotides are TGTGCCAGCAAGAAGGGACTATCTAATGAAAAACTGTTTTTT. Its protein product is CASKKGLSNEKLFF. The V and J genes are TRBV28 and TRBJ1-4; a weak D match, TRBD1 (5 bases). CDR1 is MDHEN, CDR2 SYDVKM, per germline. The length of the CDR3 is 14 residues. V lost 7 bases and J 3 bases, leaving 12 bases between the germline ends.

V and J are TRBV5-6 and TRBJ2-3, with D possibly being TRBD2 (6 bases). The CDR3 extends over 16 amino acids. The germline V gene encodes CDR1 SGHDT and CDR2 YYEEEE. Trimming cost V 4 bases and J 0 bases, with 15 bases left between them. The CDR3 loop is CASSGGLGLSTDTQYF. The CDR3 DNA reads as TGTGCCAGCAGCGGGGGACTTGGACTTAGCACAGATACGCAGTATTTT.

V is TRBV25-1 and J is TRBJ1-2; no reliable D call. This CDR3 has 16 residues. Germline CDR1 and CDR2: MGHDK and SYGVNS. Trimming took off 3 bases at V and 5 bases at J, with 19 bases between the two ends. Written as DNA, the CDR3 is TGTGCCAGCAGTGACTCGTGGTCTTCAACACAGTATGGCTACACCTTC. Amino acid sequence: CASSDSWSSTQYGYTF.

DNA of the CDR3: TGTGCCAGCAGTGCCGCTAGCGCATACAATGAGCAGTTCTTC. Protein: CASSAASAYNEQFF. The chain employs TRBV6-1 and TRBJ2-1, with D tentatively TRBD2 (6 bases). The CDR3 spans 14 residues. The V end lost 4 bases, the J end lost 4 bases, and 11 bases lay between the germline ends. Germline V gene sequence: CDR1 MNHNS, CDR2 SASEGT.

This chain links TRBV5-4 with TRBJ2-5, with TRBD2 as a possible D gene (6 bases). The germline V gene has CDR1 SGHNT and CDR2 YYREEE (reference sequence). The CDR3 is 14 amino acids. Trimming left V 4 bases short and J 5 bases short, with 15 bases between. The CDR3 DNA reads TGTGCCAGCAGCCTGGGAGGAGGGTGGGAGACCCAGTACTTC. Protein sequence: CASSLGGGWETQYF.

This clone came up once. The chain joins TRBV23-1 to TRBJ2-3; 11 bases align to TRBD1. TRBV23-1 belongs to the ORF category, with a function that is uncertain. V trimming: 2 bases; J trimming: 4 bases; junction bases outside the gene matches: 14. The CDR3 contains 19 residues. CDR3 coding DNA: TGCGCCAGCAGTCAACGCGACCCACGGGACAGGGGGTTCGCAGATACGCAGTATTTT. It encodes CASSQRDPRDRGFADTQYF.

The chain joins TRBV5-8 to TRBJ2-7, with 10 bases that match TRBD2. CDR1 SGHTS and CDR2 YDEGEE come from the germline V gene. This CDR3 is built from 13 residues. Unmatched junction bases numbered 6, after V lost 6 bases and J lost 6 bases. CDR3 coding DNA: TGTGCCAGCACGCGGGGACTAGCGAGCGAGCAGTACTTC. Its protein is CASTRGLASEQYF.

The rearrangement links TRBV19 to TRBJ2-4, with D possibly being TRBD2 (6 bases). V was clipped by 3 bases and J by 5 bases, with 14 bases between them. Germline lookup yields CDR1 LNHDA and CDR2 SQIVND (reference sequence). The CDR3 contains 15 residues. CDR3 loop: CASSIFGGWENIQYF. The CDR3 coding sequence is TGTGCCAGTAGTATCTTTGGGGGGTGGGAAAACATTCAGTACTTC.

In the case of this clone: The identical CDR3 is also encoded by other nucleotide sequences in the sample. The rearrangement joins TRBV6-1 to TRBJ1-6, with D unresolved. Deletions cut 8 bases from V and 0 bases from J, with 8 bases between. The CDR3 contains 14 residues. Germline V gives CDR1 MNHNS, CDR2 SASEGT. CDR3 region: CASSGDSYNSPLHF. The CDR3 nucleotides read TGTGCCAGCTCAGGCGACTCCTATAATTCACCCCTCCACTTT.

The chain joins TRBV19 to TRBJ2-1; 11 bases map to TRBD2. The germline CDR1 and CDR2 sequences are LNHDA and SQIVND (reference sequence). CDR3 length: 14 amino acids. Trimming took 10 bases from V and 8 from J; bases not matched to a gene: 10. DNA of the CDR3: TGTGCCACCGATAGCGGGGGGGGTCCCGATGAGCAGTTCTTC. Its translation is CATDSGGGPDEQFF.

V and J are TRBV23-1 and TRBJ2-3; possible D gene TRBD2, 5 bases. TRBV23-1 is noted as an ORF with a role that remains uncertain. V was trimmed by 2 bases and J by 4 bases, leaving 16 bases between them. This CDR3 region has 16 residues. The CDR3 loop reads CASSQPEVPQADTQYF. CDR3 coding DNA: TGCGCCAGCAGTCAACCGGAGGTCCCGCAGGCAGATACGCAGTATTTT.

The rearrangement links TRBV6-1 to TRBJ2-3; D is perhaps TRBD1 (5 bases). CDR3 size: 13 residues. Germline values: CDR1 MNHNS, CDR2 SASEGT. V lost 1 base and J 11 bases, leaving 13 bases between the germline ends. The CDR3 reads CASSEESQGMQYF. The CDR3 bases are TGTGCCAGCAGTGAAGAGTCCCAGGGAATGCAGTATTTT.

The chain joins TRBV6-1 to TRBJ2-7, with TRBD1 matching over 7 bases. Germline V gives CDR1 MNHNS, CDR2 SASEGT. This CDR3 contains 13 residues. With V trimmed by 5 bases and J by 3 bases, 4 bases remained unmatched. CDR3 DNA sequence: TGTGCCAGCAGTACCCAGGGGGTCTACGAGCAGTACTTC. Its translation: CASSTQGVYEQYF.

The V gene is TRBV6-1, the J gene TRBJ2-7, with a tentative D call TRBD1 (5 bases). Germline V CDR1 and CDR2: MNHNS, SASEGT. This CDR3 has 14 amino acids. Trimming removed 10 bases from V and 2 bases from J, with 18 bases in between. CDR3 DNA sequence: TGTGCCATAGCTCGGCAGGGATTCGCCTACGAGCAGTACTTC. This translates into CAIARQGFAYEQYF.

The CDR3 sequence: CASSLDRSYGYTF. The CDR3 DNA follows: TGTGCCAGCAGCTTAGACAGGTCCTATGGCTACACCTTC. This rearrangement joins TRBV11-2 to TRBJ1-2; D is unresolved. CDR3 size: 13 residues. The V gene lost 0 bases and the J gene lost 4 bases, with 6 bases spanning the gap. Germline V CDR1 and CDR2: SGHAT, FQNNGV.

This clone was counted a single time. This chain joins TRBV4-3 and TRBJ2-2, with a tentative D call TRBD2 (6 bases). CDR3 size: 15 residues. Germline V gene lookup returns CDR1 LGHNA and CDR2 YSLEER. V lost 2 bases and J lost 4, with 11 bases in between. The CDR3 nucleotides are TGCGCCAGCAGCCAATTCCAGGGAGGCACCGGGGAGCTGTTTTTT. Translated: CASSQFQGGTGELFF.

V gene TRBV4-1 combines with J gene TRBJ2-7; no reliable D call. This CDR3 has 15 residues. V dropped 0 bases and J dropped 3 bases, with 12 bases sitting between them. The germline CDR1 and CDR2 sequences are MGHRA and YSYEKL. The CDR3 loop reads CASSQDPTPGYEQYF. In DNA, the CDR3 is TGCGCCAGCAGCCAAGATCCGACCCCAGGCTACGAGCAGTACTTC.

The CDR3 loop reads CASSSRDREADTQYF. DNA of the CDR3: TGTGCCAGCAGCTCACGGGACAGGGAGGCAGATACGCAGTATTTT. The chain joins TRBV5-4 to TRBJ2-3, with 9 bases identical to TRBD1. The junction had 6 bases not matched to a gene; V was cut back by 3 bases and J by 4 bases. CDR1 and CDR2 (germline): SGHNT, YYREEE (reference sequence). The CDR3 extends over 15 amino acids.

The rearrangement joins TRBV7-9 to TRBJ1-1, with D uncertain. V was pared by 0 bases and J by 3 bases, with 17 bases between. The CDR3 runs to 17 residues. Germline V gene data show CDR1 as SEHNR and CDR2 as FQNEAQ (reference sequence). CDR3 coding DNA: TGTGCCAGCAGCTTAGCCTTAGCCAGTGGGAGGCACACTGAAGCTTTCTTT. This encodes CASSLALASGRHTEAFF.